This TCR beta chain was found in a study of T cell repertoires and leukemia-associated antigens (dated by TCRdb to about 2019). Notes on the research overall: Around 15 million effective reads were obtained overall, with each sample giving about 5.1 to 7 million read pairs and roughly 3 to 5.0 million effective reads. What the work shows at the level of the full study, not this receptor alone: The antigen specificity and function of the expanded clones were not directly tested and needed further investigation. The four groups showed no significant differences in numbers of Vbeta genes (about 60), Jbeta genes (approximately 14), VDJ rearrangements, or unique CDR3s.

CD3+ T cells were initially rested overnight at over 2 million cells/mL in RPMI 1640 lacking fetal bovine serum. Following the manufacturer's instructions, MACS immunomagnetic beads were used to pull CD3+ T cells out of the PBMCs. Total RNA was extracted from the cultured T cells using TRIzol reagent. TCRbeta libraries were amplified from RNA using 5' rapid amplification of cDNA ends (5'RACE). Library concentration and integrity were checked with Qubit, an Agilent instrument, and quantitative PCR before sequencing. Sequencing of qualified libraries was performed on Illumina HiSeq or MiSeq by a commercial service provider. The authors' pipeline ran thus. TCR sequences in each sample were identified using MiXCR version 1.8.2. For a clone to be considered qualified, a CDR3 longer than four amino acids, an in-frame nucleotide length, and the absence of a stop codon were required. An effective read was defined as a read containing the complete CDR3 structure. Expanded clones were validated by RT-PCR with 24 Vbeta primers, GeneScan spectratyping, and Sanger sequencing. The public reads were reanalyzed by TCRdb: fastp trimming at Q25, MiXCR alignment, in-frame beta chains only. Each entry is one CDR3 protein sequence, shown with its most common DNA and genes. The V and J calls reflect TCRdb's pipeline rather than the authors' work. Recorded for this sample are 13,000 to 15,000 distinct CDR3 sequences; 35% to 45% of them occurred a single time. About 9% of the sample is taken by the ten largest.

About this clonotype itself: No antigen is known for it. No base qualities exist here, and no much larger clone lies one base off it.

This TCR came from a female donor in good health. The specimen sequenced was CD3+ T cells sorted from blood and cultured.

In nucleotides, the sequence is TGCAGTGCTAGAGGTCAGGGGGCGGTAGATACGCAGTATTTT. Translated, it gives CSARGQGAVDTQYF. The sequence is built from TRBV20-1 and TRBJ2-3; TRBD1 lines up with 8 middle nucleotides. The CDR3 sequence holds 14 residues, the cysteine and phenylalanine included. The retained sequence is limited to the CDR3, 42 bases, with the frame set at the first base. The germline V and J ends show losses of 1 base and 5 bases respectively, and no gene match explains 5 bases of the junction. The CDR1 and CDR2 encoded by the germline V gene (reference sequence) are DFQATT and SNEGSKA.